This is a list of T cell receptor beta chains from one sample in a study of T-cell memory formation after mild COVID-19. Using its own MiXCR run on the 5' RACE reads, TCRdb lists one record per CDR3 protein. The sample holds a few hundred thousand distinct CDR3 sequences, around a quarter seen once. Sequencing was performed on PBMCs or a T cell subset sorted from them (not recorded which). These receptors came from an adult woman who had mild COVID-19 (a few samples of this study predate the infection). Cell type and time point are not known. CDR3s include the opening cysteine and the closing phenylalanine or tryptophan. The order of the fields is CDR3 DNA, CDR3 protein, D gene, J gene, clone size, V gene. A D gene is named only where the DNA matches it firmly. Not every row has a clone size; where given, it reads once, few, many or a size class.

CDR3 DNA: TGTGCCAGCAGTTTAATTACAGGGGATTACGAGCAGTACTTC
CDR3 protein: CASSLITGDYEQYF
D gene: TRBD1
J gene: TRBJ2-7
clone size: few
V gene: TRBV12-3/TRBV12-4

CDR3 DNA: TGTGCCAGCAGCCTACCCCACCCCGGGACTATCTCCTACGAGCAGTACTTC
CDR3 protein: CASSLPHPGTISYEQYF
D gene: TRBD2
J gene: TRBJ2-7
clone size: -
V gene: TRBV7-9

CDR3 DNA: TGTGCCAGCAGTTTCGGACGTCCTGAAGCTTTCTTT
CDR3 protein: CASSFGRPEAFF
D gene: -
J gene: TRBJ1-1
clone size: few
V gene: TRBV12-3/TRBV12-4

CDR3 DNA: TGCAGCGTTGGGCCCGGGACAGTGAACACTGAAGCTTTCTTT
CDR3 protein: CSVGPGTVNTEAFF
D gene: TRBD1
J gene: TRBJ1-1
clone size: -
V gene: TRBV29-1

CDR3 DNA: TGCGCCAGCAGCTCCTCCGGACAGGGGGCAGATACGCAGTATTTT
CDR3 protein: CASSSSGQGADTQYF
D gene: TRBD1
J gene: TRBJ2-3
clone size: -
V gene: TRBV5-1

CDR3 DNA: TGTGCCAGCAGCTACGTGGGACTAGCGGGAGGGCCGGGGAATGAGCAGTTCTTC
CDR3 protein: CASSYVGLAGGPGNEQFF
D gene: TRBD2
J gene: TRBJ2-1
clone size: -
V gene: TRBV6-5

CDR3 DNA: TGTGCCAGCAGCGGGCCAGGCTTCAATCAGCCCCAGCATTTT
CDR3 protein: CASSGPGFNQPQHF
D gene: -
J gene: TRBJ1-5
clone size: -
V gene: TRBV7-9

CDR3 DNA: TGCGCCAGCAGCTCCGCGAGTCCGGGCACTGAAGCTTTCTTT
CDR3 protein: CASSSASPGTEAFF
D gene: -
J gene: TRBJ1-1
clone size: few
V gene: TRBV5-1

CDR3 DNA: TGTGCCAGCAGTAGGGGGGATCATAGCTATGGCTACACCTTC
CDR3 protein: CASSRGDHSYGYTF
D gene: -
J gene: TRBJ1-2
clone size: -
V gene: TRBV6-6

CDR3 DNA: TGTGCCAGCAGCTTAGTAGGGGGGGTCCGGGACTACGAGCAGTACTTC
CDR3 protein: CASSLVGGVRDYEQYF
D gene: -
J gene: TRBJ2-7
clone size: -
V gene: TRBV7-9